The clone carrying this T cell receptor beta chain was found a few times. Its antigen is undetermined. The source of the sample is a study of identical twins. Points from the study as a whole: Beta out-of-frame twin sharing showed a weaker excess.

Each CDR3 protein gets one entry after TCRdb re-called the 5' RACE reads with MiXCR. The profile shows some 630,000 distinct CDR3 sequences, around 7.4% of them singletons. With 6 bases removed from V and 0 bases from J, the gap between germline ends came to 14 bases. The CDR3 consists of 15 residues. The germline CDR1 and CDR2 sequences are SNHLY and FYNNEI. These data were also reused for a study on yellow fever vaccine responses in identical twins. As reported in that work: The authors reported partly convergent, partly personalized vaccine responses in identical twins.

Sequenced sample: PBMCs. The sequence was collected from a young woman in good health. J is TRBJ1-1 and V is TRBV2, with D maybe TRBD1 (5 bases). The CDR3 DNA sequence: TGTGCCAGCAGGGCTTCGTTAGGGGTGAACACTGAAGCTTTCTTT. The encoded protein is CASRASLGVNTEAFF.